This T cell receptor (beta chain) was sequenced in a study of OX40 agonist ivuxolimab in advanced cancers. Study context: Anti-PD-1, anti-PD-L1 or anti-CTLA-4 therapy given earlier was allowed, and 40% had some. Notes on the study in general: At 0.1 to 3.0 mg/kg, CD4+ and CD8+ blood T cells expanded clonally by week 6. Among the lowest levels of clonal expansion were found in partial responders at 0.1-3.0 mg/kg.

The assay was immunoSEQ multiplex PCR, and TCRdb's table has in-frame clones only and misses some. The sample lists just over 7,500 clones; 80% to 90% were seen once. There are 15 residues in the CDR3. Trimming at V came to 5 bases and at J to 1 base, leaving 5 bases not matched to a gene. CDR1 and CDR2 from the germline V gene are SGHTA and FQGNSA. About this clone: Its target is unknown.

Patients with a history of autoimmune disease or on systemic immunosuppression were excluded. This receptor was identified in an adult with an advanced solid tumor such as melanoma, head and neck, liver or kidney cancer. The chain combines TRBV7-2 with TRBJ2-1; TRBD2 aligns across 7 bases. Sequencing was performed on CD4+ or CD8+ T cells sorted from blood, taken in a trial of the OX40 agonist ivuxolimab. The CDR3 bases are TGTGCCAGCAGCCCCCCTAGCGGTTCCTACAATGAGCAGTTCTTC. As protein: CASSPPSGSYNEQFF. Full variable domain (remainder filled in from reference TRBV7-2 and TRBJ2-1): GAGVSQSPSNKVTEKGKDVELRCDPISGHTALYWYRQSLGQGLEFLIYFQGNSAPDKSGLPSDRFSAERTGGSVSTLTIQRTQQEDSAVYLCASSPPSGSYNEQFFGPGTRLTVL.